This T cell receptor (beta chain) was obtained from a study of T cells after posttransplantation cyclophosphamide (dated by TCRdb to the mid-2010s). Some background on the complete study: The study tracked T cell repertoire reconstitution by TRB sequencing after myeloablative bone marrow transplantation using posttransplantation cyclophosphamide as GVHD prophylaxis. Antigen receptor sequencing was done on samples from some 34 PTCy-treated patients and from approximately 15 related bone marrow donors of those patients. Blood from all 35 or so PTCy patients with 1-year posttransplant specimens was subjected to TRB sequencing. Because TRA and TRB clonality correlated tightly in several samples, later TCR analyses were limited to TRB. Public TRB sequences were searched against a database of over 3,600 sequences associated with responses to pathogens, tumor antigens, self-antigens and alloantigens. Up to 3 additional blood samples from 2 to 5.2 years after transplant were also TRB-sequenced in 3 patients, as was pretransplant blood from a handful of patients.

Beyond this particular receptor, the publication reports: Donor-recipient similarity was low at 1-2 months but rose over the first year, and later blood repertoires were often dominated by donor CD8+ memory clones. The TRB repertoires of T cells infiltrating skin or the GI tract showed only limited overlap with the TRB repertoires found in blood. Across fewer than 50 patients, recipient CMV seropositivity and CMV reactivation were highly associated with TRB clonality; PTCy diversity was similar to CNI/methotrexate controls.

Genomic DNA was used for TRB sequencing, which was performed with the immunoSEQ assay at survey resolution or with the hsTCRB kit. The study's processing was this. The immunoSEQ software handled initial read processing, and the LymphoSeq R package was used for repertoire analyses. For each TRB dataset, clonality was calculated as 1 minus normalized Shannon entropy, and the Gini coefficient was computed as well. Phenotypes of unsorted samples were inferred by mapping TRB sequences from sorted subsets of the recipient or donor onto the same recipient's unsorted samples. The immuneACCESS repertoire file appears here via TCRdb, limited to in-frame rearrangements. These files lack a portion of the clones; in checked studies, under half of the deficit traces to unresolved V genes, and the cause of the others is not known. The V and J calls and the clone size are those of that table, but D and trimming were determined from the DNA. The sample table contains about 12,000 clones; only one count was recorded for about 90% of them. Around 3.9% of the sample comes from the top ten.

Remarks on this clone: Its antigen remains undetermined. Base qualities were left out, and no much larger clone turns up one base away.

Sample treatment or condition, as interpreted from the label and publication: high-dose cyclophosphamide on days +3 and +4 as single-agent GVHD prophylaxis. PTCy patients received busulfan and fludarabine conditioning, a related or unrelated marrow graft, and cyclophosphamide on days +3 and +4. PTCy-treated patients came from a prospective multi-institutional clinical trial. Mononuclear cells from peripheral blood and bone marrow were separated by Ficoll-Hypaque density centrifugation and then cryopreserved. CDR1 SGHRS and CDR2 YFSETQ are derived from the germline V gene. Taken from cysteine to phenylalanine, the CDR3 has 11 residues. Solely the CDR3 DNA is kept, with 33 bases framed from the first base. Relative to germline, V is 3 bases shorter and J is 6 bases shorter, with 7 bases between their ends.

The V and J segments used are TRBV5-1 and TRBJ2-7, with the D gene not clear enough to name. This sequence was found in a female patient between 25 and 45 years old who received an allogeneic stem cell transplant from an unrelated donor, was CMV-positive, and had no GVHD. After a transplant, the graft donor may have provided part of the T cells. The sample in question was PBMCs, obtained after allogeneic stem cell transplant with posttransplant cyclophosphamide. The CDR3 sequence is CASSSSREQYF. The DNA reads as follows: TGCGCCAGCAGCTCGAGCCGCGAGCAGTACTTC.